This T cell receptor beta chain was sequenced during a study of CD8+CD57+ T cells in acquired aplastic anemia (dated by TCRdb to 2017 to 2018). For the study in its entirety: A mean of approximately 3 ug of DNA, ranging from roughly 0.18 to 30 ug, was extracted from sorted CD4+ and CD8+ cells. A CD8+CD57+ expansion meant a frequency higher than the mean frequency seen in healthy subjects.

This clonotype was seen at least ten times. This clone's antigen is unknown. Per-base quality was not reported, and no clone a single base away is much larger than it. The CDR3 starts with the cysteine, ends with the phenylalanine, and has 14 residues. Just CDR3 DNA is preserved here, 42 bases in frame from base 1. The junction shows trimming of 2 bases on V and 1 base on J, plus 8 bases between the germline ends. From a lookup of the germline V gene (reference sequence), CDR1 and CDR2 are MNHNY and SVGAGI. Flow cytometry had shown CD8+CD57+ cell expansion in the patients selected for sequencing. Every patient had a diagnosis of severe acquired aplastic anemia based on International Study of Aplastic Anemia and Agranulocytosis and Camitta criteria. Patients had received no therapy at the time of blood sampling. In this study, sorted CD4+ and CD8+ T cells from the blood of healthy subjects and of severe aplastic anemia patients had their TCR repertoires deep-sequenced. Patients were enrolled in the USA under clinicaltrials.gov protocols 00001620, 01623167, 00001397, 00071045, 00081523 and 00961064. Ficoll-Paque density gradient centrifugation was used to isolate peripheral blood mononuclear cells. Before DNA extraction, CD4+ and CD8+ T cells were sorted with FACS or magnetic beads.

Study-level results and caveats: Some 30 CD8+ CDR3 sequences were found to be shared between patients and controls, but these sequences appeared to be highly expressed in patients and within the immunodominant clones of the patients. No significant difference in CD8+ Simpson's diversity was found between patients and healthy controls (P=0.060).

TCR beta VDJ combination and CDR3 sequence profiling used genomic DNA as the template. An Illumina HiSeq 2000 was the platform used for TCR repertoire sequencing. In the paper's pipeline: Repertoire assessment relied on Simpson's diversity index, CDR3 size and DJ length profiles, and TRBV/TRBJ rearrangement plots. The most abundant DNA sequence in the deep sequencing data was taken as the immunodominant clone. CDR3 amino acid sequences were checked for sharing between subjects and were compared against published repertoires and the VDJdb database. Clones were called with MiXCR by TCRdb after fastp trimmed the public reads at Q25, and only in-frame beta chains were retained. Each record represents a unique CDR3 protein, reported with the most common genes and DNA among its rows. TCRdb, rather than the study authors, made the V and J calls. The sample table records approximately 190,000 distinct CDR3 sequences; roughly half of these occur just once. The ten largest clonotypes hold about 8.8% of the sample.

Sequenced sample: sorted CD4+, CD8+, or CD8+CD57+ T cells (not recorded which) from PBMCs. The chain was built from TRBV6-6 and TRBJ1-1, with no reliable assignment of the D segment. The TCR originated in a human donor with aplastic anemia. CDR3 reads: CASSYRPQNTEAFF. At the DNA level, the sequence is TGTGCCAGCAGTTACCGTCCACAGAACACTGAAGCTTTCTTT.